The count of the clone carrying this TCR beta chain is one. Antigen unknown. This entry is derived from a study of cytomegalovirus exposure and HLA in healthy donors. Study results and caveats: A later analysis reportedly found that, within productive TCRs, an Asian-associated ancestry cluster had fewer N-insertions than the mean observed across the roughly 610 donors.

With 60 Vbeta and 13 Jbeta primers, the PCR was carried out. Repertoires were generated with immunoSEQ multiplex PCR, while TCRdb's copy carries only in-frame clones and drops some. This table holds about 150,000 clones, 82% found once. Trimming pared 0 bases from V and 7 bases from J, leaving 14 bases between. This CDR3 has 15 amino acids. CDR1 is SGHRS and CDR2 is YFSETQ in the germline V gene. The V call is TRBV5-1, the J call TRBJ2-1; the D gene is possibly TRBD2 (5 bases). Sequencing was done on a sample of PBMCs. This clonotype was sampled from a woman aged 45-59 years in good health and CMV-seropositive. CDR3 amino acids: CASSLVASSGNEQFF. In nucleotides, the CDR3 is TGCGCCAGCAGCTTGGTCGCTAGTTCGGGGAATGAGCAGTTCTTC.